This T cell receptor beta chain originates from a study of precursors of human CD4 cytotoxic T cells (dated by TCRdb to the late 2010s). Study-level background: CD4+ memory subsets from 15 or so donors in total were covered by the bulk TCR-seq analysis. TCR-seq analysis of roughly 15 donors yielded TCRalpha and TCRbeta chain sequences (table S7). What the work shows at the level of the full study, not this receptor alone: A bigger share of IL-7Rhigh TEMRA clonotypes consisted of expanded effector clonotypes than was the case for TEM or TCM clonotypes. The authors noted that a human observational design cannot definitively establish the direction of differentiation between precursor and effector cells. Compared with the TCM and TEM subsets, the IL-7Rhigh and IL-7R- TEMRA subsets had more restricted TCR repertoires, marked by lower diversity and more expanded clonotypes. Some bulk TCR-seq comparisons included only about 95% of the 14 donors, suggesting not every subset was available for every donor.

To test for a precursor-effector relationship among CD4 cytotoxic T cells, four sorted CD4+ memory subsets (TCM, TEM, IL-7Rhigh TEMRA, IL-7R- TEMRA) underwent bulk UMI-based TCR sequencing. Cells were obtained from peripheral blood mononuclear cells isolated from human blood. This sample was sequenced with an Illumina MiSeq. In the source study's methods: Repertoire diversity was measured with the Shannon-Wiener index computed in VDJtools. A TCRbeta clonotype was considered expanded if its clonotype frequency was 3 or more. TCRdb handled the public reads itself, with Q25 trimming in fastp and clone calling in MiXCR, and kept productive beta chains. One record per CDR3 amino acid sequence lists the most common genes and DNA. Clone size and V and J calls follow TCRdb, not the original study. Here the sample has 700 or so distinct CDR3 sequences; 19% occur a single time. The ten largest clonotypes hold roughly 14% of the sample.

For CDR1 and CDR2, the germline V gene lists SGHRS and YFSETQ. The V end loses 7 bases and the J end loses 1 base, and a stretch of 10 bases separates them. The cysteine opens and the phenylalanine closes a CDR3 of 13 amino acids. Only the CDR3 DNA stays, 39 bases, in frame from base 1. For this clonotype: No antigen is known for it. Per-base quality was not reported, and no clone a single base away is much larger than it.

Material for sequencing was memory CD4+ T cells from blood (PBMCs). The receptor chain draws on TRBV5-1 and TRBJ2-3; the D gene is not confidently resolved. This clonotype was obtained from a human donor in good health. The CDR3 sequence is CASGAAGTDTQYF. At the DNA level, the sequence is TGCGCCAGCGGAGCTGCAGGCACAGATACGCAGTATTTT.